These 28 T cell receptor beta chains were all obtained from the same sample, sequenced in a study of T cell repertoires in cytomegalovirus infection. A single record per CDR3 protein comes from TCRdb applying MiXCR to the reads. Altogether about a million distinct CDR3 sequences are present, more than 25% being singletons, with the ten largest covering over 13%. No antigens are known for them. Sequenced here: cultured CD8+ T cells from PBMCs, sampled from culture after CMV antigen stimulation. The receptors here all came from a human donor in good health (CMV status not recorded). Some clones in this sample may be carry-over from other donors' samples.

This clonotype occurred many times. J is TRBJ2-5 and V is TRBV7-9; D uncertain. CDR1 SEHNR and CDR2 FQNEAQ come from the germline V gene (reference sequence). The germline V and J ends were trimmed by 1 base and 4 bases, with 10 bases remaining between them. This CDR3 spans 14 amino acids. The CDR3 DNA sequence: TGTGCCAGCAGCTTAGGGTCAGACCGAGAGACCCAGTACTTC. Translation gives CASSLGSDRETQYF.

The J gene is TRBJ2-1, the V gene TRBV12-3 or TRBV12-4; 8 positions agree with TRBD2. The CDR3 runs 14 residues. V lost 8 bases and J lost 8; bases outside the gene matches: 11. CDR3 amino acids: CASGPGAGGYEQFF. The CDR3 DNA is TGTGCCAGCGGACCCGGGGCGGGGGGTTATGAGCAGTTCTTC.

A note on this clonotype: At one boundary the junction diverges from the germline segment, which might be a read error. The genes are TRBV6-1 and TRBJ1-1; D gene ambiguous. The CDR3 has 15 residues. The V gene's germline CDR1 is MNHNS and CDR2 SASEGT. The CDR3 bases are TGTACCAGCAGTGAATCGATACCGGCGAGGAGTGAAGCTTTCTTT. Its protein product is CTSSESIPARSEAFF.

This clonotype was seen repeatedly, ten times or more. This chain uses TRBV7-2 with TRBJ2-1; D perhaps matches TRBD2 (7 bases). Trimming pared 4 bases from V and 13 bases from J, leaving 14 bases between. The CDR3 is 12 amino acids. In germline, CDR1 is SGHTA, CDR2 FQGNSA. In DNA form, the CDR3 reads TGTGCCAGCAGCTCGTCCCGGGGGGCTCAGTTCTTC. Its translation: CASSSSRGAQFF.

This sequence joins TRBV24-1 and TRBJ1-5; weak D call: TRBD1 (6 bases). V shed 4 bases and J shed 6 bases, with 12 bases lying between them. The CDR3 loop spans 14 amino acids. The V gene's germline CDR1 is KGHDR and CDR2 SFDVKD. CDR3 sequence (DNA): TGTGCCACCAGTGACACAACAGGGTCTCAGCCCCAGCATTTT. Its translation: CATSDTTGSQPQHF.

The CDR3 spells CASSEEPRSTDTQYF. The CDR3 nucleotides are TGTGCCAGCAGCGAAGAACCAAGAAGCACAGATACGCAGTATTTT. The genes are TRBV7-9 and TRBJ2-3, with D hard to call. The CDR3 is 15 residues long. Germline V gene lookup returns CDR1 SEHNR and CDR2 FQNEAQ (reference sequence). Trimming shortened V by 5 bases and J by 0 bases, and 12 bases separated the two germline ends.

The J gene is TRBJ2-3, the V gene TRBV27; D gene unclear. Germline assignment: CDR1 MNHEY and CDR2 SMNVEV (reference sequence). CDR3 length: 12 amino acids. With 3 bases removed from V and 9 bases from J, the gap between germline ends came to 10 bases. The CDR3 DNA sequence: TGTGCCAGCAGTTTCGGGCAGCGCACGCAGTATTTT. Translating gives CASSFGQRTQYF.

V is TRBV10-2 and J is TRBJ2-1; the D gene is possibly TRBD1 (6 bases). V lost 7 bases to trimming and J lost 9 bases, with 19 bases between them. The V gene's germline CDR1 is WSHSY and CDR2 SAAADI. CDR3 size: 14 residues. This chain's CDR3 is CASTSGAARGEQFF. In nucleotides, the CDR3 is TGCGCCAGCACCTCAGGGGCGGCCCGAGGTGAGCAGTTCTTC.

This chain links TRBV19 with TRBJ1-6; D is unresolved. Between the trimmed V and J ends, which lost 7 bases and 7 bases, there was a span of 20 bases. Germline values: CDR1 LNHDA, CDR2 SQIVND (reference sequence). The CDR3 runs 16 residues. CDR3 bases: TGTGCCAGTACCATCCACCCCCATCGGCCCAATTCACCCCTCCACTTT. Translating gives CASTIHPHRPNSPLHF. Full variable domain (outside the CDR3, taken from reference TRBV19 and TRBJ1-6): DGGITQSPKYLFRKEGQNVTLSCEQNLNHDAMYWYRQDPGQGLRLIYYSQIVNDFQKGDIAEGYSVSREKKESFPLTVTSAQKNPTAFYLCASTIHPHRPNSPLHFGNGTRLTVT.

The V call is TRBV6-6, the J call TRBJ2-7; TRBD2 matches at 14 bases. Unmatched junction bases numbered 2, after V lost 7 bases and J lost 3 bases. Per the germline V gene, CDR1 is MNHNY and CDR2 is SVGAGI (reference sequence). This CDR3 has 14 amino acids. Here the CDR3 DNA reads TGTGCCAGCACCGGACTAGCGGGGGGCTACGAGCAGTACGTC. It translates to CASTGLAGGYEQYV.

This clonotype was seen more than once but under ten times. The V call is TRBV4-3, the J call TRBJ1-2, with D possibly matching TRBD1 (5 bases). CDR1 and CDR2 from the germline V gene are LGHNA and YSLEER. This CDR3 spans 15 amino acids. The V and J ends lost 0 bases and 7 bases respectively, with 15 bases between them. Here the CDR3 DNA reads TGCGCCAGCAGCCAAGATAATAGTAGGGGCCGTGGCTACACCTTC. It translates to CASSQDNSRGRGYTF.

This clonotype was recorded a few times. The CDR3 sequence is CASTKQGANYGYTF. As DNA, the CDR3 is TGTGCCAGCACCAAGCAGGGGGCTAACTATGGCTACACCTTC. V gene TRBV6-6 combines with J gene TRBJ1-2, with 7 bases that match TRBD1. This CDR3 has 14 residues. Germline V gene sequence: CDR1 MNHNY, CDR2 SVGAGI (reference sequence). Losses at the gene ends were 7 bases for V and 0 bases for J; bases not matched to a gene: 5.

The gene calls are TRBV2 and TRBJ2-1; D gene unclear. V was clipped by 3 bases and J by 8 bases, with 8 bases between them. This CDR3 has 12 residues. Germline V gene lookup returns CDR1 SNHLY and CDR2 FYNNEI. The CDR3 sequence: CASSDSTHEQFF. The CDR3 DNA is TGTGCCAGCAGTGATAGTACCCATGAGCAGTTCTTC.

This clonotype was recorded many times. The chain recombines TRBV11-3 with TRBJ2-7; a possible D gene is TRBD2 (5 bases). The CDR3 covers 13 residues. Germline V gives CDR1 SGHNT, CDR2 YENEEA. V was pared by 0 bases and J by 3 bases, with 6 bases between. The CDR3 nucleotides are TGTGCCAGCAGCTTAGATGGAGGCTACGAGCAGTACTTC. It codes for CASSLDGGYEQYF.

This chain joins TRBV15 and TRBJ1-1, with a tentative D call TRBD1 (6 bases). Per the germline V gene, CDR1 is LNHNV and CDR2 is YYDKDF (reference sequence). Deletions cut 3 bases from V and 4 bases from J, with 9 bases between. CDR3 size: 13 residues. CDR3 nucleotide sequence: TGTGCCACCAGCAGGGGAGGGGGCACTGAAGCTTTCTTT. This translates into CATSRGGGTEAFF.

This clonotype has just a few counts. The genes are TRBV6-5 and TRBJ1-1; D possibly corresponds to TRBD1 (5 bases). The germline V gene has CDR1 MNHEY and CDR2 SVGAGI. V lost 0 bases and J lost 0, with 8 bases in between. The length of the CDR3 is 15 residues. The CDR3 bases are TGTGCCAGCAGTTACTCAGGGGCGGTGAACACTGAAGCTTTCTTT. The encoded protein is CASSYSGAVNTEAFF.

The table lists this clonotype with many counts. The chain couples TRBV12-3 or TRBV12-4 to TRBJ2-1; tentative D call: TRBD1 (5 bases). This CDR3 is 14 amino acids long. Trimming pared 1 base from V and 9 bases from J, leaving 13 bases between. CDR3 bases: TGTGCCAGCAGTTTAGTTCCCCGGCAGGGTGAGCAGTTCTTC. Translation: CASSLVPRQGEQFF.

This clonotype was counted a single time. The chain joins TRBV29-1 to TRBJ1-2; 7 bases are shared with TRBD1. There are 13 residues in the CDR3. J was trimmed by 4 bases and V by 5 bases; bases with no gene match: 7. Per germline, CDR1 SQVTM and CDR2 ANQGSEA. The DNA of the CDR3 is TGCAGCGTTCTAAACAGGGGTGGCTATGGCTACACCTTC. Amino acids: CSVLNRGGYGYTF.

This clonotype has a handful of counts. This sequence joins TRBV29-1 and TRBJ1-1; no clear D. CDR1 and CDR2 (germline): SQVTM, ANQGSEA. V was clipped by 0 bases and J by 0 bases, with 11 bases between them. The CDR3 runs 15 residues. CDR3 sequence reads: CSVEDTPRMNTEAFF. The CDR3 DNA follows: TGCAGCGTTGAAGACACGCCTCGGATGAACACTGAAGCTTTCTTT.

The CDR3 protein is CAISATGNTIYF. The DNA of the CDR3 is TGTGCCATCTCCGCGACTGGAAACACCATATATTTT. This chain uses TRBV7-9 with TRBJ1-3; D call uncertain. The V gene's germline CDR1 is SEHNR and CDR2 FQNEAQ (reference sequence). Trimming cost V 10 bases and J 2 bases, with 9 bases left between them. The CDR3 spans 12 residues.

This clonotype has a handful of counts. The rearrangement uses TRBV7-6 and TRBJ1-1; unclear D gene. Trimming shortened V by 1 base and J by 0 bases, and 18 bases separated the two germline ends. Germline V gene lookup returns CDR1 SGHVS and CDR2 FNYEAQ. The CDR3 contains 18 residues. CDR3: CASSLEAVGRSMNTEAFF. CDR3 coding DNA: TGTGCCAGCAGCTTAGAGGCGGTGGGCAGGTCTATGAACACTGAAGCTTTCTTT.

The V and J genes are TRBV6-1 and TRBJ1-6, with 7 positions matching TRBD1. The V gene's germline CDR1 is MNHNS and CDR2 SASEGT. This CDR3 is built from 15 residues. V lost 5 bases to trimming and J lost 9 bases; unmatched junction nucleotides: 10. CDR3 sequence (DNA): TGTGCCAGCAGTAAAACAGGGGCCTGGGGTTCACCCCTCCACTTT. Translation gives CASSKTGAWGSPLHF.

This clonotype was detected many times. CDR3 nucleotides: TGTGCCAGCAGCTTAGGGGTAGCGGGGGGGCTTGAGACCCAGTACTTC. Its protein product is CASSLGVAGGLETQYF. This chain links TRBV7-2 with TRBJ2-5, with TRBD2 identical over 11 bases. J gave up 5 bases and V 1 base, and 6 bases lay outside the gene matches. This CDR3 is built from 16 residues. CDR1 SGHTA and CDR2 FQGNSA come from the germline V gene.

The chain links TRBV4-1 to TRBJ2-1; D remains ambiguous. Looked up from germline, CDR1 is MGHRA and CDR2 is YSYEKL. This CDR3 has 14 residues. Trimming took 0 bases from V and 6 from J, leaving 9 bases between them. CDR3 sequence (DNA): TGCGCCAGCAGCCAAGACCAGGCGGTCAATGAGCAGTTCTTC. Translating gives CASSQDQAVNEQFF.

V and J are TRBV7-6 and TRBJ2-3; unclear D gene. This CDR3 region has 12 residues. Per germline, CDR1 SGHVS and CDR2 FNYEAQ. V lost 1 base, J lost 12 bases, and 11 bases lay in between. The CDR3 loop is CASSLGGVNQYF. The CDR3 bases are TGTGCCAGCAGCTTAGGTGGCGTCAACCAGTATTTT.

The CDR3 is CASSPGTGGAGNIQYF. The CDR3 bases are TGTGCCAGCAGCCCAGGAACAGGGGGCGCAGGAAACATTCAGTACTTC. The rearrangement joins TRBV5-3 to TRBJ2-4; 9 positions agree with TRBD1. TRBV5-3 qualifies as an ORF whose function is uncertain. V shed 8 bases and J 6 bases; nucleotides not matched to a gene: 15. The CDR3 is 16 amino acids.

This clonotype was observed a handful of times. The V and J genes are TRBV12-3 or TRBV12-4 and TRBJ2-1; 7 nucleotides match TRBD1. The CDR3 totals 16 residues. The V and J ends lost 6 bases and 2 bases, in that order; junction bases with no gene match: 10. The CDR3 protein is CASREQGQGAYNEQFF. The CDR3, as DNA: TGTGCCAGCAGGGAACAGGGGCAGGGGGCCTACAATGAGCAGTTCTTC.

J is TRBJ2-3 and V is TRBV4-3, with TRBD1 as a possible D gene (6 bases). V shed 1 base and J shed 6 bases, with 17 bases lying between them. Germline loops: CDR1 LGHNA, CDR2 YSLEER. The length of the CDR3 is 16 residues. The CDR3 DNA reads TGCGCCAGCAGCCAAGGCTCGGACAGTATGTTTGATACGCAGTATTTT. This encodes CASSQGSDSMFDTQYF.